The TCR beta chain described here comes from a study of T-cell reconstitution after alpha-beta-depleted transplantation in children. General observations from the study: Alpha-beta T cells about two months after transplant reportedly derived from several hundred expanded graft clones. From newly produced T cells came most of the T-cell counts and diversity one year after transplant.

Unique molecular identifiers featured in how the TCRbeta library was prepared. MiXCR, run by TCRdb on the PCR reads, gives a single entry per CDR3 protein. The table has under 300,000 distinct CDR3 sequences, around a tenth seen once. This clonotype was seen ten or more times. The antigen remains unidentified. This CDR3 contains 13 residues. Germline V gives CDR1 SQVTM, CDR2 ANQGSEA. V dropped 3 bases and J dropped 9 bases, with 17 bases sitting between them. The receptor was derived from a male patient between 2 and 10 years old who had a stem cell transplant for chronic granulomatous disease, so the T cells may come from the graft donor. The J gene is TRBJ1-2, the V gene TRBV29-1, with D perhaps matching TRBD1 (5 bases). Specimen: peripheral blood, collected 180 days after TCRalphabeta/CD19-depleted stem cell transplant. CDR3 nucleotide sequence: TGCAGCGTTGAGGACCCTCCGGGGGGGAGCTACACCTTC. Its protein is CSVEDPPGGSYTF.